This TCR beta chain originates from a study of T cells after yellow fever vaccination. Template switching by 5'RACE produced TCR cDNA, adding a universal primer site and UMIs. One entry per CDR3 protein, called by TCRdb with MiXCR from the 5' RACE reads. The sample contains some 320,000 distinct CDR3 sequences, 3.5% to 4.5% of which appear only once. The sequencing here drew on PBMCs, taken 15 days after the yellow fever booster vaccination. This clonotype originated in a young man who received the YFV17D yellow fever vaccine.

The CDR3, as DNA: TGCAGTGCTACCGTGGGACTAGATCAGCCCCAGCATTTT. Residues: CSATVGLDQPQHF. This chain uses TRBV20-1 with TRBJ1-5, with D maybe TRBD1 (5 bases). In germline, CDR1 is DFQATT, CDR2 SNEGSKA (reference sequence). The V and J ends lost 4 bases and 5 bases respectively, with 12 bases between them. This CDR3 contains 13 residues.